This record looks at one TCR beta chain sequence and its context. Its antigen is not known. It was via CD45RO/CCR7/CD25/CD127/CD95/CD27 that CD4+ naive, central memory, regulatory and stem cell-like memory cells were sorted. The data were taken from a study of beta chain features in type 1 diabetes. At the level of the study: Patients looked much like healthy donors when it came to age, gender and cell yields. Study-level points and caveats: Among patients, naive, central memory and Treg TCRB repertoires appeared more similar than among healthy donors. Among type 1 diabetes patients, VDJ junctions had fewer insertions and more deletions.

The isolated RNA, all of it, was reverse transcribed, so expressed TCRB transcripts were what got sequenced. Sequencing was performed with immunoSEQ multiplex PCR; in TCRdb, only in-frame clones are kept and a portion is missing. The sample includes about 220,000 clones, 11% of them seen just once. Sequenced material: central memory CD4+ T cells from blood. The TCR sequence derives from a man aged 18 to 35 in good health.

The CDR3 coding sequence is TGCGCCAGCAGCTTGGGGTTCGGGTCCCTCCTTGGCGAGCAGTACTTC. Its translation: CASSLGFGSLLGEQYF. This chain joins TRBV5-1 and TRBJ2-7; D is ambiguous. Germline V CDR1 and CDR2: SGHRS, YFSETQ. This CDR3 has 16 amino acids. The V gene lost 0 bases and the J gene lost 6 bases, with 19 bases spanning the gap.